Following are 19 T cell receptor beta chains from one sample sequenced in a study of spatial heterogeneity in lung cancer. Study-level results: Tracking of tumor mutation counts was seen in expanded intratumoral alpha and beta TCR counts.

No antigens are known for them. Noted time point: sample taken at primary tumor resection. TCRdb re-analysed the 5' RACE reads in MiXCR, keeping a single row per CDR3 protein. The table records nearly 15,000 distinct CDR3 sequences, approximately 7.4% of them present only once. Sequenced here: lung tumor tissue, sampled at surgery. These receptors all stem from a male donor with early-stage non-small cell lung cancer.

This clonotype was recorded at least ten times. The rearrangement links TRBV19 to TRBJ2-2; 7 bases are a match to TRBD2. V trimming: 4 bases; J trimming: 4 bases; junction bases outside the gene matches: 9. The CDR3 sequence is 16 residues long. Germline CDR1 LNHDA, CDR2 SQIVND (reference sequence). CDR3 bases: TGTGCCAGTAGTAAGGGTGGAGCGGGAAGCACCGGGGAGCTGTTTTTT. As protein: CASSKGGAGSTGELFF.

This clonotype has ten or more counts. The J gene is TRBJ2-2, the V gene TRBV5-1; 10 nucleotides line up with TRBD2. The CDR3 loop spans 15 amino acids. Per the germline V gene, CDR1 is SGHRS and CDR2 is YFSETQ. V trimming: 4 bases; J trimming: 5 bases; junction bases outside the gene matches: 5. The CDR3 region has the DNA TGCGCCAGCAGCCGGACTAGCGGAATGACCGGGGAGCTGTTTTTT. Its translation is CASSRTSGMTGELFF.

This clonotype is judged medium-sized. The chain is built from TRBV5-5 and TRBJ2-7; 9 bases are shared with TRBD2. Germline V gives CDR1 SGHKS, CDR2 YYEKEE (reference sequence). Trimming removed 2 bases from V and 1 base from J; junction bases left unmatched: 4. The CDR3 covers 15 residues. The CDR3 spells CASSFVLAGSYEQYF. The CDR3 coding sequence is TGTGCCAGCAGCTTTGTCCTAGCGGGATCCTACGAGCAGTACTTC.

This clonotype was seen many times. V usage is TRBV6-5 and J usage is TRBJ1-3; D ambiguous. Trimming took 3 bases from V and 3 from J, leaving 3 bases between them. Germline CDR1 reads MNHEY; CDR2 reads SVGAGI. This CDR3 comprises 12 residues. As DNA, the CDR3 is TGTGCCAGCAGTTATGGTGGAAACACCATATATTTT. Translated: CASSYGGNTIYF.

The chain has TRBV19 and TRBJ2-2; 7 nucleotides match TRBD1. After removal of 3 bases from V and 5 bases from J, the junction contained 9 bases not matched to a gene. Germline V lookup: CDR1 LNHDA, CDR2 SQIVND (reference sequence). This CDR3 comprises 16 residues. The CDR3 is CASSIVRGTVTGELFF. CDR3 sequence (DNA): TGTGCCAGTAGTATCGTCAGGGGGACGGTTACCGGGGAGCTGTTTTTT.

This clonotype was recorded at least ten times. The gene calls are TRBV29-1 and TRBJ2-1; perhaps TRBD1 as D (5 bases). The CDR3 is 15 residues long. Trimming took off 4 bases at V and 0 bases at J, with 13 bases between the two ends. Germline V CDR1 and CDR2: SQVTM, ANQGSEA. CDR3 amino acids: CSVGLGAISYNEQFF. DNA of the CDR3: TGCAGCGTTGGTTTAGGGGCCATCTCCTACAATGAGCAGTTCTTC.

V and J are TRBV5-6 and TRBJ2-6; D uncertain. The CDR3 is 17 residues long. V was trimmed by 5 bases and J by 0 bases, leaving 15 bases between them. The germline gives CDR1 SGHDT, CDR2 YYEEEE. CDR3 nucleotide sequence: TGTGCCAGCAGTATTCGGCAGAGCAACTCTGGGGCCAACGTCCTGACTTTC. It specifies CASSIRQSNSGANVLTF. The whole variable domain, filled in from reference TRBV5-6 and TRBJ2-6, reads DAGVTQSPTHLIKTRGQQVTLRCSPKSGHDTVSWYQQALGQGPQFIFQYYEEEERQRGNFPDRFSGHQFPNYSSELNVNALLLGDSALYLCASSIRQSNSGANVLTFGAGSRLTVL.

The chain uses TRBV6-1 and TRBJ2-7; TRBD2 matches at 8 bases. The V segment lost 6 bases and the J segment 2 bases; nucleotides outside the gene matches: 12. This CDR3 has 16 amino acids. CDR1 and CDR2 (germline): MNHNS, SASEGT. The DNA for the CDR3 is TGTGCCAGCAGACCCGGACTAGTAGCGGGAACCTACGAGCAGTACTTC. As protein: CASRPGLVAGTYEQYF.

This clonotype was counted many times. The CDR3, as DNA: TGTGCCATCTCTCAGGGCCCCTACAATGAGCAGTTCTTC. This encodes CAISQGPYNEQFF. The chain combines TRBV10-3 with TRBJ2-1; possible D gene TRBD1, 5 bases. The V end was cut by 8 bases, the J end by 2 bases, with 10 bases between. CDR1 and CDR2 from the germline V gene are ENHRY and SYGVKD. The length of the CDR3 is 13 residues.

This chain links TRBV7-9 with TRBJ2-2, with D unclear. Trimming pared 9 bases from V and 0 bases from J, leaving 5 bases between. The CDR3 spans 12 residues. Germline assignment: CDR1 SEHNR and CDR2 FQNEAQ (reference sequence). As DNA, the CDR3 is TGTGCCAGAACTCCGAACACCGGGGAGCTGTTTTTT. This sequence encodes CARTPNTGELFF.

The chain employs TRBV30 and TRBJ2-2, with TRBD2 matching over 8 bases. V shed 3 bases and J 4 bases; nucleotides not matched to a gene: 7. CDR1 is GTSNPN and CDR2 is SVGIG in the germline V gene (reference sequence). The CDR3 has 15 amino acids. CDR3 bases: TGTGCCTGGAGGGGGACTAGTCGTATCACCGGGGAGCTGTTTTTT. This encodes CAWRGTSRITGELFF.

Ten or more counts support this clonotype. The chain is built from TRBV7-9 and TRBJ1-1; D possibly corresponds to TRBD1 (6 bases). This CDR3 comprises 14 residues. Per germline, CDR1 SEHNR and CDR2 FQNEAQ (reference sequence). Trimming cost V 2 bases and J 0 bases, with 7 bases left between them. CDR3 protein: CASSLQGMNTEAFF. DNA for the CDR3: TGTGCCAGCAGCTTACAGGGGATGAACACTGAAGCTTTCTTT.

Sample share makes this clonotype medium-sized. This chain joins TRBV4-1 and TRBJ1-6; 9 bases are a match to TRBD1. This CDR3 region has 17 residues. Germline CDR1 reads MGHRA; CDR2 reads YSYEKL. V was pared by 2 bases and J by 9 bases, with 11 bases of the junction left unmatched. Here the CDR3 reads CASSQFPPGQGVSPLHF. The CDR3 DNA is TGCGCCAGCAGCCAATTCCCTCCGGGACAGGGAGTTTCACCCCTCCACTTT.

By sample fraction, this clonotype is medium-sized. In DNA form, the CDR3 reads TGTGCCAGCAGAGGGACGGATCTGGACTATGGCTACACCTTC. Translated: CASRGTDLDYGYTF. The J gene is TRBJ1-2, the V gene TRBV6-1, with a possible D match to TRBD1 (5 bases). V lost 6 bases to trimming and J lost 3 bases, with 14 bases between them. Germline V lookup: CDR1 MNHNS, CDR2 SASEGT. The length of the CDR3 is 14 residues.

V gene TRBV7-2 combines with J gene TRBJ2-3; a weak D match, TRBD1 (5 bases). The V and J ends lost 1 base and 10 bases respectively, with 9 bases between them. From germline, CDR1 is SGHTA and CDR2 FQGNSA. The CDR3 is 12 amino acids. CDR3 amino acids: CASSLERGPQYF. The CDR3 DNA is TGTGCCAGCAGCTTAGAAAGGGGTCCGCAGTATTTT.

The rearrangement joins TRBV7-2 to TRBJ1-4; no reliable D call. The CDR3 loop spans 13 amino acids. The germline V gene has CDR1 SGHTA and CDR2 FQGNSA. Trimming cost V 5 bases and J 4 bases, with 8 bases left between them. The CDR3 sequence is CASSQWVNEKLFF. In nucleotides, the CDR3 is TGTGCCAGCAGCCAGTGGGTTAATGAAAAACTGTTTTTT. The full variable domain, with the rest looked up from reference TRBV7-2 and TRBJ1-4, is GAGVSQSPSNKVTEKGKDVELRCDPISGHTALYWYRQSLGQGLEFLIYFQGNSAPDKSGLPSDRFSAERTGGSVSTLTIQRTQQEDSAVYLCASSQWVNEKLFFGSGTQLSVL.

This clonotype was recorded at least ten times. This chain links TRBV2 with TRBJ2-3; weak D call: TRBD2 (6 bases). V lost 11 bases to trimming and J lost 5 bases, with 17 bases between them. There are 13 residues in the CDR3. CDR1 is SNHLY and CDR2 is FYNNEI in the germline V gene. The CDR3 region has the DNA TGTGCCCTAGGAAGGCAGGGAGGAGATACGCAGTATTTT. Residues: CALGRQGGDTQYF.

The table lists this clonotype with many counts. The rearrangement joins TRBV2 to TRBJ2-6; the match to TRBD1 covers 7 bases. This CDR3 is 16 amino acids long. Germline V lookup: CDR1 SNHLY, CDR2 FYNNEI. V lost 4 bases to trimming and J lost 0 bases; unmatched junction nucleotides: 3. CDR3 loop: CASSGQGNSGANVLTF. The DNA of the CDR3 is TGTGCCAGCAGTGGACAGGGTAACTCTGGGGCCAACGTCCTGACTTTC.

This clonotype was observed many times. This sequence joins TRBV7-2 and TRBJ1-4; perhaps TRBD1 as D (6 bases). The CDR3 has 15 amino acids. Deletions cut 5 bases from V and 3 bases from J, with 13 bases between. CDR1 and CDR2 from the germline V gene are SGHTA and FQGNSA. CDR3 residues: CASSQTTGSNEKLFF. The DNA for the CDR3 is TGTGCCAGCAGCCAAACGACAGGCTCTAATGAAAAACTGTTTTTT.